The present entry profiles one T cell receptor (beta chain) with its context. The antigen is undetermined. Germline lookup yields CDR1 ENHRY and CDR2 SYGVKD. The CDR3 has 16 amino acids. Trimming removed 0 bases from V and 9 bases from J; junction bases left unmatched: 9. This record belongs to a study of a mutant IDH1 vaccine in newly diagnosed glioma. About the research overall: Most patients had radiochemotherapy with temozolomide before enrollment; others had one alone.

Profiled with immunoSEQ multiplex PCR; TCRdb holds only in-frame clones, not every one. The profile shows under 65,000 clones, 80% to 90% of them singletons. The time point was: baseline, week 1 (first vaccination visit). Treatment meaning: pre-vaccination baseline after standard-of-care therapy. Donors' newly diagnosed IDH1-mutant WHO grade 3 or 4 astrocytomas lacked nuclear ATRX. Overall study findings and caveats: Across multiple MHC alleles, around 92% of patients had vaccine-induced responses.

The source of this sequence is a man younger than 35 with glioma. The source material was PBMCs, sampled from a glioma patient treated with radiotherapy, temozolomide or both. The chain carries TRBV10-3 and TRBJ2-1; 9 positions match TRBD2. The CDR3, as DNA: TGTGCCATCAGTGAGTCAGCTAGCGGGGCCTCCAGTGAGCAGTTCTTC. Its translation is CAISESASGASSEQFF.